This T cell receptor beta chain was documented in a study of OX40 agonist ivuxolimab in advanced cancers. Repertoires were generated with immunoSEQ multiplex PCR, while TCRdb's copy carries only in-frame clones and drops some. The repertoire includes 99,000 or so clones, around 96% of them detected once, and around 2% sits in the top ten. This TCR was sampled from an adult with an advanced solid tumor such as melanoma, head and neck, liver or kidney cancer. The source material was CD4+ or CD8+ T cells sorted from blood, sampled in a trial of the OX40 agonist ivuxolimab.

Here the CDR3 DNA reads TGTGCCAGCCAACCAGATACGCAGTATTTT. It translates to CASQPDTQYF. The chain has TRBV6-5 and TRBJ2-3; D unclear. Looked up from germline, CDR1 is MNHEY and CDR2 is SVGAGI. V was pared by 8 bases and J by 4 bases, with 4 bases between. The CDR3 length is 10 residues.